One and the same sample provided the 24 T cell receptor beta chains below, sequenced in a study of T-cell reconstitution after alpha-beta-depleted transplantation in children. Unique molecular identifiers were incorporated into the prepared TCRbeta library. TCRdb ran MiXCR on the PCR reads and lists one entry per CDR3 protein. This sample has 32,000 or so distinct CDR3 sequences, with around 7% found just once. Their cognate antigens are unknown. Whole-study findings and limits: Several hundred graft clones that had expanded were reportedly the source of alpha-beta T cells about two months after transplant.

The sequences come from peripheral blood, collected 60 days after TCRalphabeta/CD19-depleted stem cell transplant. The receptors derive from a child under two years old who had a stem cell transplant for acute myeloid leukemia, so the T cells may come from the graft donor.

This clonotype was seen ten or more times. V gene TRBV20-1 combines with J gene TRBJ2-7; no reliable D call. The length of the CDR3 is 11 residues. The germline V and J ends were trimmed by 1 base and 3 bases, with 4 bases remaining between them. CDR1 DFQATT and CDR2 SNEGSKA come from the germline V gene (reference sequence). CDR3 sequence reads: CSARGHYEQYF. In DNA form, the CDR3 reads TGCAGTGCTAGAGGACACTACGAGCAGTACTTC.

Ten or more counts support this clonotype. A junction end diverges from the germline sequence, so it may reflect a read error. The chain carries TRBV7-6 and TRBJ2-2; 9 bases align to TRBD1. The CDR3 has 21 amino acids. Germline lookup yields CDR1 SGHVS and CDR2 FNYEAQ. CDR3 DNA: TGTGCTAGCAGTTTTACCGCAACAGGGGGCGCATGCGGTTCGAACACCGGGGAGCTGTTTTTT. It codes for CASSFTATGGACGSNTGELFF.

The table lists this clonotype with many counts. The chain carries TRBV11-2 and TRBJ2-3; the D is unclear. Trimming cost V 1 base and J 3 bases, with 2 bases left between them. The CDR3 totals 12 residues. Germline CDR1 is SGHAT and CDR2 is FQNNGV. The CDR3 loop reads CASSLVTDTQYF. The CDR3 DNA reads as TGTGCCAGCAGCTTAGTAACAGATACGCAGTATTTT.

This clonotype was recorded at least ten times. The V call is TRBV28, the J call TRBJ2-3; D remains unclear. CDR1 is MDHEN, CDR2 SYDVKM, per germline. V was shortened by 2 bases and J by 5 bases, with 2 bases between the two germline ends. This CDR3 is built from 11 residues. The CDR3 is CASSLKDTQYF. The CDR3 DNA follows: TGTGCCAGCAGTTTAAAAGATACGCAGTATTTT.

This clonotype was observed at least ten times. This chain connects TRBV27 to TRBJ2-7; D gene uncertain. V was trimmed by 2 bases and J by 0 bases, leaving 5 bases between them. CDR3 length: 13 residues. Germline V gene sequence: CDR1 MNHEY, CDR2 SMNVEV (reference sequence). The CDR3 reads CASSLIDSYEQYF. The CDR3, as DNA: TGTGCCAGCAGTTTAATAGACTCCTACGAGCAGTACTTC.

Many counts were recorded for this clonotype. This chain links TRBV7-2 with TRBJ2-3, with unresolved D. Germline V CDR1 and CDR2: SGHTA, FQGNSA. This CDR3 is 14 amino acids long. V lost 2 bases and J lost 3, with 9 bases in between. The CDR3 loop is CASSLRVTTDTQYF. CDR3 nucleotide sequence: TGTGCCAGCAGCTTAAGGGTCACGACAGATACGCAGTATTTT. Drawing the rest from reference TRBV7-2 and TRBJ2-3, the complete variable domain is GAGVSQSPSNKVTEKGKDVELRCDPISGHTALYWYRQSLGQGLEFLIYFQGNSAPDKSGLPSDRFSAERTGGSVSTLTIQRTQQEDSAVYLCASSLRVTTDTQYFGPGTRLTVL.

This clonotype was observed many times. The gene calls are TRBV7-9 and TRBJ1-1; D perhaps matches TRBD1 (5 bases). Looked up from germline, CDR1 is SEHNR and CDR2 is FQNEAQ (reference sequence). Trimming took off 1 base at V and 0 bases at J, with 15 bases between the two ends. This CDR3 has 17 amino acids. The CDR3: CASSLVYRSGMNTEAFF. The CDR3 DNA sequence: TGTGCCAGCAGCTTAGTGTACAGGAGTGGAATGAACACTGAAGCTTTCTTT. Variable domain in full (rest from reference TRBV7-9 and TRBJ1-1): DTGVSQNPRHKITKRGQNVTFRCDPISEHNRLYWYRQTLGQGPEFLTYFQNEAQLEKSRLLSDRFSAERPKGSFSTLEIQRTEQGDSAMYLCASSLVYRSGMNTEAFFGQGTRLTVV.

This clonotype was seen repeatedly, ten times or more. This chain connects TRBV6-2 or TRBV6-3 to TRBJ2-1; 14 bases fit TRBD2. The CDR3 consists of 15 residues. Germline CDR1 reads MNHEY; CDR2 reads SVGEGT. The V segment lost 10 bases and the J segment 10 bases; nucleotides outside the gene matches: 12. The CDR3 DNA is TGTGCCATCCGACGGACTAGCGGGGGGCCGGGGGAGCAGTTCTTC. Residues: CAIRRTSGGPGEQFF.

In its sample, this clonotype was seen many times. This rearrangement joins TRBV5-1 to TRBJ2-2; TRBD1 might be the D (5 bases). Germline CDR1 and CDR2: SGHRS and YFSETQ. Trimming cost V 5 bases and J 9 bases, with 14 bases left between them. The CDR3 spans 13 residues. CDR3 residues: CASRGQDPRELFF. CDR3 bases: TGCGCCAGCAGAGGACAAGACCCCCGGGAGCTGTTTTTT.

At least ten counts were recorded for this clonotype. V usage is TRBV6-2 or TRBV6-3 and J usage is TRBJ2-1; perhaps TRBD2 as D (5 bases). V dropped 5 bases and J dropped 4 bases, with 9 bases sitting between them. The germline V gene encodes CDR1 MNHEY and CDR2 SVGEGT. This CDR3 is built from 13 residues. CDR3 bases: TGTGCCAGCAGTCGAGGACTTTACAATGAGCAGTTCTTC. This translates into CASSRGLYNEQFF.

This clonotype was counted ten times or more. Written as DNA, the CDR3 is TGTGCCACCAGTGATTTTCCCTTGGGCCACCCGAACGGGGAGCTGTTTTTT. Translating gives CATSDFPLGHPNGELFF. V gene TRBV24-1 combines with J gene TRBJ2-2; D is uncertain. Per germline, CDR1 KGHDR and CDR2 SFDVKD. Trimming stripped 1 base from V and 7 bases from J, with 18 bases between. This CDR3 comprises 17 residues.

The table lists this clonotype with many counts. The V and J genes are TRBV6-2 or TRBV6-3 and TRBJ2-1, with D possibly TRBD2 on 5 matching bases. The CDR3 totals 14 residues. V was cut by 4 bases and J by 9 bases, with 16 bases left in between. Per germline, CDR1 MNHEY and CDR2 SVGEGT. The CDR3 reads CASSFGEITSEQFF. In DNA form, the CDR3 reads TGTGCCAGCAGTTTCGGGGAGATCACCAGTGAGCAGTTCTTC.

This clonotype showed up many times. This sequence joins TRBV24-1 and TRBJ2-7, with D possibly matching TRBD1 (5 bases). Looked up from germline, CDR1 is KGHDR and CDR2 is SFDVKD. V shed 5 bases and J shed 7 bases, with 20 bases lying between them. The CDR3 has 15 residues. CDR3 protein: CATSGQTAGTKEQYF. The DNA for the CDR3 is TGTGCCACCAGTGGACAGACAGCCGGTACTAAGGAGCAGTACTTC.

The chain links TRBV12-3 or TRBV12-4 to TRBJ1-6; no reliable D call. This CDR3 has 11 residues. Trimming stripped 6 bases from V and 7 bases from J, with 4 bases between. The DNA for the CDR3 is TGTGCCAGCAGCGCAAATTCACCCCTCCACTTT. This translates into CASSANSPLHF.

Many counts were recorded for this clonotype. This rearrangement joins TRBV11-3 to TRBJ2-1; 8 bases line up with TRBD2. The CDR3 loop spans 15 amino acids. Trimming at V came to 5 bases and at J to 9 bases, leaving 12 bases not matched to a gene. Germline-derived CDR1 and CDR2 are SGHNT and YENEEA. This CDR3 is CASSPDWAGGGEQFF. The CDR3 coding sequence is TGTGCCAGCAGCCCGGACTGGGCGGGGGGAGGTGAGCAGTTCTTC.

This clonotype occurred many times. The chain employs TRBV10-1 and TRBJ1-4; D ambiguous. The CDR3 runs to 14 residues. In germline, CDR1 is WNHNN, CDR2 SYGVQD (reference sequence). V shed 6 bases and J shed 10 bases, with 18 bases lying between them. The CDR3 sequence is CASRNGQTQGKLFF. CDR3 bases: TGCGCCAGCAGGAACGGGCAAACTCAAGGAAAACTGTTTTTT.

This clonotype has a count of ten or more. The rearrangement uses TRBV7-8 and TRBJ2-3, with TRBD1 matching 8 bases. The V gene's germline CDR1 is SGHVS and CDR2 FQNEAQ. The junction had 5 bases not matched to a gene; V was cut back by 4 bases and J by 5 bases. The CDR3 runs to 14 residues. The CDR3 bases are TGTGCCAGCAGCTACGGACAGGGTGGAGATACGCAGTATTTT. Encoded protein: CASSYGQGGDTQYF.

This clonotype was seen many times. The CDR3: CASSPIWDKFYEQYF. CDR3 coding DNA: TGTGCCAGCAGTCCCATCTGGGACAAATTCTACGAGCAGTACTTC. The chain uses TRBV27 and TRBJ2-7, with a tentative D call TRBD1 (6 bases). Germline loops: CDR1 MNHEY, CDR2 SMNVEV (reference sequence). The V end was cut by 5 bases, the J end by 3 bases, with 17 bases between. This CDR3 has 15 residues.

This clonotype was observed many times. The chain is built from TRBV16 and TRBJ2-7; tentatively, D is TRBD1 (6 bases). CDR3 length: 16 amino acids. Between the trimmed V and J ends, which lost 4 bases and 1 base, there was a span of 17 bases. In germline, CDR1 is KGHSY, CDR2 FQNENV. CDR3 nucleotide sequence: TGTGCCAGCAGCCTAAACAGAGACAGGACTTCCTACGAGCAGTACTTC. Translated: CASSLNRDRTSYEQYF.

There are many counts of this clonotype. This chain joins TRBV7-2 and TRBJ2-5, with D tentatively TRBD2 (5 bases). CDR3 length: 13 residues. The germline V gene encodes CDR1 SGHTA and CDR2 FQGNSA. The V and J ends lost 5 bases and 2 bases respectively, with 9 bases between them. CDR3 in amino acids: CASSLDFQETQYF. CDR3 coding DNA: TGTGCCAGCAGCCTGGACTTTCAAGAGACCCAGTACTTC.

This clonotype appeared many times. The CDR3 reads CASSSGQGSYNEQFF. The DNA of the CDR3 is TGCGCCAGCAGCTCCGGACAGGGGTCCTACAATGAGCAGTTCTTC. The chain recombines TRBV5-1 with TRBJ2-1; 9 positions agree with TRBD1. The J segment lost 1 base and the V segment lost 3 bases, leaving 2 bases of the junction unmatched. The CDR3 spans 15 residues. CDR1 and CDR2 from the germline V gene are SGHRS and YFSETQ.

The V and J genes are TRBV12-3 or TRBV12-4 and TRBJ2-3; D not certain. This CDR3 region has 17 residues. CDR3 region: CTRSFRMRWPTTDTQYF. The CDR3 bases are TGTACCCGCAGTTTTCGGATGCGGTGGCCCACCACAGATACGCAGTATTTT.

In its sample, this clonotype was seen many times. The chain uses TRBV6-4 and TRBJ1-1, with D maybe TRBD1 (6 bases). V shed 3 bases and J shed 4 bases, with 12 bases lying between them. CDR3 length: 14 residues. Germline V lookup: CDR1 MRHNA, CDR2 SNTAGT. The chain's CDR3 is CASSEQGGGTEAFF. For the CDR3, the DNA is TGTGCCAGCAGTGAACAAGGAGGGGGCACTGAAGCTTTCTTT.

This clonotype was detected many times. The chain recombines TRBV20-1 with TRBJ2-7; 12 bases fit TRBD2. The CDR3 extends over 15 amino acids. V dropped 5 bases and J dropped 1; count of bases not matched to a gene: 6. CDR1 is DFQATT and CDR2 is SNEGSKA in the germline V gene (reference sequence). The CDR3 reads CSAGGLAGYSYEQYF. The CDR3 DNA sequence: TGCAGTGCTGGTGGACTAGCGGGATATTCCTACGAGCAGTACTTC.